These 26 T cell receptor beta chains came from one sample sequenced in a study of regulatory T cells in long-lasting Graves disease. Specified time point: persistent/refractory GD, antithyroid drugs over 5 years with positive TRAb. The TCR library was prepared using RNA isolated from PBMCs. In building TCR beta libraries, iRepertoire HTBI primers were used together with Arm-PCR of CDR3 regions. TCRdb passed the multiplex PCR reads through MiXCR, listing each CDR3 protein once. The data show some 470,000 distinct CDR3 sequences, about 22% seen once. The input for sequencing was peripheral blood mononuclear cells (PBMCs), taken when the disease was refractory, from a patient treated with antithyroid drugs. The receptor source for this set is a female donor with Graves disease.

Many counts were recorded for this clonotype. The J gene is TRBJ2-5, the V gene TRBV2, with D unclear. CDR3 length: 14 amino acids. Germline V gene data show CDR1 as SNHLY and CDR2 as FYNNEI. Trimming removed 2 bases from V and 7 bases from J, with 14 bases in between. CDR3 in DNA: TGTGCCAGCAGTGAACCATCAACGTTGGGGACCCAGTACTTC. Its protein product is CASSEPSTLGTQYF.

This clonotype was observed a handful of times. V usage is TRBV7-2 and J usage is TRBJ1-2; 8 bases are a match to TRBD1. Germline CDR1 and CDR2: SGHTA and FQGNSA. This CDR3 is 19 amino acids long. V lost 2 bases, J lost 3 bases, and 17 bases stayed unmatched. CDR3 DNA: TGTGCCAGCAGCTTATACCTCGGGACAGGCGTAACTAATGACTATGGCTACACCTTC. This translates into CASSLYLGTGVTNDYGYTF.

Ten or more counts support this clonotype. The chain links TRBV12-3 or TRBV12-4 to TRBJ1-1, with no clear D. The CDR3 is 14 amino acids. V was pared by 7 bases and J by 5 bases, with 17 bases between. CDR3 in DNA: TGTGCCAGCAACCCTGGACTTCTTGGGACTGAAGCTTTCTTT. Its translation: CASNPGLLGTEAFF.

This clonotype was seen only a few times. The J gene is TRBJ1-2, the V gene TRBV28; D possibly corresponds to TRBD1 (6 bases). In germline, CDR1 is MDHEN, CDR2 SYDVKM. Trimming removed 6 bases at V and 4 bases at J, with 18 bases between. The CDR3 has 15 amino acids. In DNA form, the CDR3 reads TGTGCCAGCAGCCTAATACAGGGTACGGCCTATGGCTACACCTTC. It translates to CASSLIQGTAYGYTF.

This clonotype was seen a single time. The CDR3 loop reads CAWSVRSVLLANYGYTF. The DNA for the CDR3 is TGTGCCTGGAGTGTTAGGTCCGTTCTTCTAGCTAACTATGGCTACACCTTC. The chain carries TRBV30 and TRBJ1-2; D remains ambiguous. The germline CDR1 and CDR2 sequences are GTSNPN and SVGIG (reference sequence). Trimming took off 0 bases at V and 0 bases at J, with 17 bases between the two ends. CDR3 length: 17 residues.

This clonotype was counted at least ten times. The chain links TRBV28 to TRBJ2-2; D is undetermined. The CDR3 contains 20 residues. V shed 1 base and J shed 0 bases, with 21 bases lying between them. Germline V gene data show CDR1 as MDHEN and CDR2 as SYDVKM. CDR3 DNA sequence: TGTGCCAGCAGTTTATTCCCTCCGGACGCGATCGGAACGAACACCGGGGAGCTGTTTTTT. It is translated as CASSLFPPDAIGTNTGELFF.

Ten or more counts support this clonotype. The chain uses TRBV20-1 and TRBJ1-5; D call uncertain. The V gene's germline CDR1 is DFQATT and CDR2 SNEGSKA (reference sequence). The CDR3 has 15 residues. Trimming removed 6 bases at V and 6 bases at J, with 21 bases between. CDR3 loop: CSAPVRGGVGQPQHF. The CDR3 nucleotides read TGCAGTGCCCCCGTGAGAGGCGGAGTAGGTCAGCCCCAGCATTTT.

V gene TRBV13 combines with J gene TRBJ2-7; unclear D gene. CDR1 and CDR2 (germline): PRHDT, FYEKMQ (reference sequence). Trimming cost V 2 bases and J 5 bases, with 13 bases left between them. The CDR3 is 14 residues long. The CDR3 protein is CASSLFILRDEQYF. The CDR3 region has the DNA TGTGCCAGCAGCTTATTCATTCTTCGGGACGAGCAGTACTTC.

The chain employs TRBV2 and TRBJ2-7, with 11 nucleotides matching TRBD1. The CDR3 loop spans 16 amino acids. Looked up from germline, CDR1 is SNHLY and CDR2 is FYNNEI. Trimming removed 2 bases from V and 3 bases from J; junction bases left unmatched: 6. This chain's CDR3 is CASSEHRTGGYYEQYF. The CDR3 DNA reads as TGTGCCAGCAGTGAACACAGGACAGGGGGCTACTACGAGCAGTACTTC.

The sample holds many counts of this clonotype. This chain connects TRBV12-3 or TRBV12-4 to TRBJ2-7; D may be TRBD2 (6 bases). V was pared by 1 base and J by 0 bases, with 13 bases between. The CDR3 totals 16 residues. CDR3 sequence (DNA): TGTGCCAGCAGTTTAGTGGAGGGGTGGCCCTCCTACGAGCAGTACTTC. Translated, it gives CASSLVEGWPSYEQYF.

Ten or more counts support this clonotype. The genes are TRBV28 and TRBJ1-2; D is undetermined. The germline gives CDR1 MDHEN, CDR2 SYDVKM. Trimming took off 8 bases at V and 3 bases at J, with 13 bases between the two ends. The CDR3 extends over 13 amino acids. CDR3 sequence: CASLPPGYYGYTF. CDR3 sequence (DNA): TGTGCCAGCCTTCCACCGGGCTACTATGGCTACACCTTC.

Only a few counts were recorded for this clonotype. The CDR3 region has the DNA TGTGCCAGCAGTAGACGGACAGGGTACTATGAAAAACTGTTTTTT. Translation: CASSRRTGYYEKLFF. The J gene is TRBJ1-4, the V gene TRBV27; 8 bases are a match to TRBD1. CDR3 length equals 15 residues. Germline V lookup: CDR1 MNHEY, CDR2 SMNVEV (reference sequence). Trimming cost V 5 bases and J 6 bases; bases outside gene matches: 8.

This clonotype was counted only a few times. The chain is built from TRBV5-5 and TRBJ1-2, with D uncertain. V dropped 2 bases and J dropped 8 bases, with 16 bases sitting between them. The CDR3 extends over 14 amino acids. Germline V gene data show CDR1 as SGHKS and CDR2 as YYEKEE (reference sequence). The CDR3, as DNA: TGTGCCAGCAGCTTCTCTCTTACGATCGAGGGCTACACCTTC. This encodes CASSFSLTIEGYTF.

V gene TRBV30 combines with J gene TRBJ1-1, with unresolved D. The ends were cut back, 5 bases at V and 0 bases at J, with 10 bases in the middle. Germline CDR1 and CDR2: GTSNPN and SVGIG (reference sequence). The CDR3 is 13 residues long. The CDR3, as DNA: TGTGCCTGGTCCGCCGGACTGAACACTGAAGCTTTCTTT. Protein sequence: CAWSAGLNTEAFF.

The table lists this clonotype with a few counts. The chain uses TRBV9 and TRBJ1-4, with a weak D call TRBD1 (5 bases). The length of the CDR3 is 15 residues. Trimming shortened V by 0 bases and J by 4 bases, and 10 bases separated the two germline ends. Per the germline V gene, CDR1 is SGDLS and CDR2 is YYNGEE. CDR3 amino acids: CASSVGDRNNEKLFF. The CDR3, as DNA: TGTGCCAGCAGCGTAGGAGACAGAAATAATGAAAAACTGTTTTTT.

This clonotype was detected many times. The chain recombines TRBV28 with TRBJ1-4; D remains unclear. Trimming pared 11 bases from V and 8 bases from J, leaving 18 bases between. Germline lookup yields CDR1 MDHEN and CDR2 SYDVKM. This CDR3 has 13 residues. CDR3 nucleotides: TGTGCCTCACTCCTCCCGGGATCCGAAAAACTGTTTTTT. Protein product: CASLLPGSEKLFF.

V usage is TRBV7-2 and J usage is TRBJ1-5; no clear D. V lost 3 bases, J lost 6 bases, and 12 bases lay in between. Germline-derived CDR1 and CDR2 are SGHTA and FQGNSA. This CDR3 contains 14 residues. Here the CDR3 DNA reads TGTGCCAGCAGCTTTCAGGATGTCGGTCAGCCCCAGCATTTT. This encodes CASSFQDVGQPQHF.

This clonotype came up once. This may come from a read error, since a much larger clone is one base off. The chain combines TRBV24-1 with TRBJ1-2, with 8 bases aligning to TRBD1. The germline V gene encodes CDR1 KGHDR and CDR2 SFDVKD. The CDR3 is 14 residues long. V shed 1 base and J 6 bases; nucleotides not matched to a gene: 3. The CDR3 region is CATSDFQDRDGYTF. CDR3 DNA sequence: TGTGCCACCAGTGATTTCCAGGACAGGGATGGCTACACCTTC.

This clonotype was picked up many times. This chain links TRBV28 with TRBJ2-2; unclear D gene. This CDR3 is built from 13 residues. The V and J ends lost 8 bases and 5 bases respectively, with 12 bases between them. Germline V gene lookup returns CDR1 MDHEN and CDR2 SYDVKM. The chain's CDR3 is CASLLRRTGELFF. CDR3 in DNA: TGTGCCAGCCTACTGCGAAGGACCGGGGAGCTGTTTTTT.

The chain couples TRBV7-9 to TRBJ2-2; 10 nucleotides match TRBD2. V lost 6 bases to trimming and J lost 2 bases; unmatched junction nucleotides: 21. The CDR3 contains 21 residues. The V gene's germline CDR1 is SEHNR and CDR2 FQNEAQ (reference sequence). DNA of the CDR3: TGTGCCAGCAGGCGGGGGGGAGAAGTTGGACTAGCGGCAACCAACACCGGGGAGCTGTTTTTT. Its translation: CASRRGGEVGLAATNTGELFF.

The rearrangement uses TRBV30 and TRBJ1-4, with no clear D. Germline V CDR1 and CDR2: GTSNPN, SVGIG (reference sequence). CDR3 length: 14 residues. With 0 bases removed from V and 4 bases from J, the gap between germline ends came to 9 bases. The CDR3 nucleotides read TGTGCCTGGAGTGTACCAAGTAGTAATGAAAAACTGTTTTTT. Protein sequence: CAWSVPSSNEKLFF.

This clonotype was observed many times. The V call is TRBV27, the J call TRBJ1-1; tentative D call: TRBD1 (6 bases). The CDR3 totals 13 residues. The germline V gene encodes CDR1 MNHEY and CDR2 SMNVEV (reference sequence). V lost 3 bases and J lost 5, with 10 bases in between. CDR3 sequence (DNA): TGTGCCAGCAGTTTTCAGGGGAGGACTGAAGCTTTCTTT. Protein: CASSFQGRTEAFF.

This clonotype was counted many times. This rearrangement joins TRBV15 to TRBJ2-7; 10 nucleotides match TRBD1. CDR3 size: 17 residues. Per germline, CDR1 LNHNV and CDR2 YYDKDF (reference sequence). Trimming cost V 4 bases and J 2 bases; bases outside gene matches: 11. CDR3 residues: CATSTSRLGTGAYEQYF. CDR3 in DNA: TGTGCCACCAGCACTAGCCGCCTTGGGACAGGGGCCTACGAGCAGTACTTC. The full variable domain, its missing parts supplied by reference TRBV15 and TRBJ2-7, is DAMVIQNPRYQVTQFGKPVTLSCSQTLNHNVMYWYQQKSSQAPKLLFHYYDKDFNNEADTPDNFQSRRPNTSFCFLDIRSPGLGDTAMYLCATSTSRLGTGAYEQYFGPGTRLTVT.

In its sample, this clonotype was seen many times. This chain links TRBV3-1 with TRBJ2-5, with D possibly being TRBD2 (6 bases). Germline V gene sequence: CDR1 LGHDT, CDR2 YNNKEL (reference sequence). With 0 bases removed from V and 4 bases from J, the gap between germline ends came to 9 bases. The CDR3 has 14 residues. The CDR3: CASSQEGTLETQYF. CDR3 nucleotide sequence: TGTGCCAGCAGCCAAGAGGGGACTTTAGAGACCCAGTACTTC.

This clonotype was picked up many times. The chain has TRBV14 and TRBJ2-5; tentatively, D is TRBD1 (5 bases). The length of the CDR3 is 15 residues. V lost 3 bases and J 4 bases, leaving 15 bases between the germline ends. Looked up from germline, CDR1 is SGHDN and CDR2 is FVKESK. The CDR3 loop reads CASSHRGRTGETQYF. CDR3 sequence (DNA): TGTGCCAGCAGCCATAGGGGCAGGACGGGAGAGACCCAGTACTTC.

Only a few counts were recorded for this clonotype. Written as DNA, the CDR3 is TGTGCCAGCAGCCAACCACTAGCGGGAGGAGAGACCCAGTACTTC. The encoded protein is CASSQPLAGGETQYF. The chain links TRBV7-9 to TRBJ2-5, with 12 bases fitting TRBD2. This CDR3 has 15 amino acids. Germline CDR1 is SEHNR and CDR2 is FQNEAQ (reference sequence). J was trimmed by 4 bases and V by 5 bases; bases with no gene match: 5.